These 7 T cell receptor beta chains came from one sample sequenced in a study of OX40 agonist ivuxolimab in advanced cancers. Using immunoSEQ multiplex PCR, the repertoire was profiled, and TCRdb retains in-frame clones only, with some absent. Of about 83,000 clones listed, under 95% are singletons. The material sequenced was CD4+ or CD8+ T cells sorted from blood, taken in a trial of the OX40 agonist ivuxolimab. The receptors were gathered from an adult with an advanced solid tumor such as melanoma, head and neck, liver or kidney cancer.

The CDR3 here is CASGERGINEQYF. The CDR3 DNA sequence: TGTGCCAGCGGAGAGCGGGGGATCAACGAGCAGTACTTC. V is TRBV28 and J is TRBJ2-7; 8 positions agree with TRBD2. The CDR3 totals 13 residues. J lost 5 bases, V lost 8 bases, and 8 bases had no gene match. Germline CDR1 and CDR2: MDHEN and SYDVKM.

The rearrangement links TRBV7-6 to TRBJ2-3; TRBD2 might be the D (6 bases). V was trimmed by 5 bases and J by 3 bases, leaving 24 bases between them. CDR3 length: 18 amino acids. The V gene's germline CDR1 is SGHVS and CDR2 FNYEAQ. CDR3 sequence: CASSPESLAGLSTDTQYF. CDR3 in DNA: TGTGCCAGCAGCCCCGAGAGCCTGGCGGGGTTGAGTACAGATACGCAGTATTTT.

In its sample, this clone was seen a few times. The chain joins TRBV28 to TRBJ1-5, with D unclear. The CDR3 contains 12 residues. Trimming removed 7 bases from V and 7 bases from J, with 11 bases in between. Per the germline V gene, CDR1 is MDHEN and CDR2 is SYDVKM. The CDR3 loop is CASTNTGQPQHF. The CDR3, as DNA: TGTGCCAGCACAAACACGGGCCAGCCCCAGCATTTT.

The chain employs TRBV2 and TRBJ1-5; no definite D call. Trimming shortened V by 1 base and J by 6 bases, and 10 bases separated the two germline ends. Per the germline V gene, CDR1 is SNHLY and CDR2 is FYNNEI. The CDR3 is 14 residues long. Here the CDR3 DNA reads TGTGCCAGCAGTGAAGGAGGGTCGGGTCAGCCCCAGCATTTT. Encoded protein: CASSEGGSGQPQHF.

This clone appeared once. The rearrangement links TRBV2 to TRBJ1-5; TRBD1 is a possible D gene (5 bases). Germline assignment: CDR1 SNHLY and CDR2 FYNNEI. The CDR3 is made up of 20 amino acids. V was pared by 2 bases and J by 0 bases, with 23 bases between. CDR3 sequence: CASSERRGTPDPYSNQPQHF. As DNA, the CDR3 is TGTGCCAGCAGTGAAAGGAGGGGCACCCCGGATCCCTATAGCAATCAGCCCCAGCATTTT.

The rearrangement uses TRBV19 and TRBJ1-1; D not certain. The CDR3 runs 13 residues. Trimming removed 5 bases at V and 4 bases at J, with 11 bases between. CDR1 and CDR2 from the germline V gene are LNHDA and SQIVND (reference sequence). The CDR3 DNA reads as TGTGCCAGTAGTGTCTTTTTAAGCACTGAAGCTTTCTTT. Its protein is CASSVFLSTEAFF.

The gene calls are TRBV5-5 and TRBJ2-3; D is undetermined. Trimming cost V 3 bases and J 1 base, with 12 bases left between them. The CDR3 is made up of 15 amino acids. CDR1 SGHKS and CDR2 YYEKEE come from the germline V gene (reference sequence). CDR3 bases: TGTGCCAGCAGCTCAACTGGCCTACGCACAGATACGCAGTATTTT. As protein: CASSSTGLRTDTQYF. Combining the CDR3 with reference TRBV5-5 and TRBJ2-3 gives the whole variable domain DAGVTQSPTHLIKTRGQQVTLRCSPISGHKSVSWYQQVLGQGPQFIFQYYEKEERGRGNFPDRFSARQFPNYSSELNVNALLLGDSALYLCASSSTGLRTDTQYFGPGTRLTVL.